This TCR beta chain emerged from a study of blood T cell repertoires in COVID-19. Authors' data handling: The assay estimated nucleated cells by amplifying reference gene primers. The data were produced by immunoSEQ multiplex PCR, yet TCRdb's version contains in-frame clones alone and is incomplete. V and J calls and clone size are given by that table; D and trimming were obtained from the DNA. The sample lists roughly 110,000 clones, about 80% occurring once. The CDR3 has 15 amino acids. V is TRBV21-1 and J is TRBJ1-1; the table names TRBD1, a call not compared with the DNA. TRBV21-1 is noted as a pseudogene. Sequenced input: peripheral blood. The clonotype originates from a man aged 65-85 years with acute or convalescent COVID-19. The DNA for the CDR3 is TGTGCCAGCAGCAAAGGAGGACACGGTGGGACTGAAGCTTTCTTT. Translating it yields CASSKGGHGGTEAFF.